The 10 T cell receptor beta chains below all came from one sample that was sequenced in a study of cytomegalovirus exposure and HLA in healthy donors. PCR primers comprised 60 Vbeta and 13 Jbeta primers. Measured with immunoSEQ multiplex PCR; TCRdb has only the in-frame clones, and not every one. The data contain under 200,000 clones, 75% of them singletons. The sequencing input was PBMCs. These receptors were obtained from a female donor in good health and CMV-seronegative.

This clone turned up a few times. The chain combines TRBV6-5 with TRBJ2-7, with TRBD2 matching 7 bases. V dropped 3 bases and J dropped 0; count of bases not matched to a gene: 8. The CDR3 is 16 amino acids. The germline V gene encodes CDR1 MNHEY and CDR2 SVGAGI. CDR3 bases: TGTGCCAGCAGTTATGATAGCGGGTCTAGCTCCTACGAGCAGTACTTC. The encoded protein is CASSYDSGSSSYEQYF.

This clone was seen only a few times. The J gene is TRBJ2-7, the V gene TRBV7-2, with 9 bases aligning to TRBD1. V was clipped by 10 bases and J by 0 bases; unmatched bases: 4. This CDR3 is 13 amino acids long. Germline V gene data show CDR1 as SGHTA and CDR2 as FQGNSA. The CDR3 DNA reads TGTGCCACGGGACAGGGAACCTCCTACGAGCAGTACTTC. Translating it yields CATGQGTSYEQYF.

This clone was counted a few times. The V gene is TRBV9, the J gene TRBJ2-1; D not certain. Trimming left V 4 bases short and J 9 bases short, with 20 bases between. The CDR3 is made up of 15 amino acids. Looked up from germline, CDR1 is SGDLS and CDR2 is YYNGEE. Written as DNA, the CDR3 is TGTGCCAGCAGCCAGGCAGGTTCAATACCCCCTGAGCAGTTCTTC. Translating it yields CASSQAGSIPPEQFF. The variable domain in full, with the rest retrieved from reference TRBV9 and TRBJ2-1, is DSGVTQTPKHLITATGQRVTLRCSPRSGDLSVYWYQQSLDQGLQFLIQYYNGEERAKGNILERFSAQQFPDLHSELNLSSLELGDSALYFCASSQAGSIPPEQFFGPGTRLTVL.

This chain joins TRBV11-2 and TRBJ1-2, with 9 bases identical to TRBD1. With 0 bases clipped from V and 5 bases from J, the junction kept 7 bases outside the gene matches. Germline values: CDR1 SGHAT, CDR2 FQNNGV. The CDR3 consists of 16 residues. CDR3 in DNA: TGTGCCAGCAGCTTAGATGGGGCGGGACAGGGTTATGGCTACACCTTC. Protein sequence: CASSLDGAGQGYGYTF.

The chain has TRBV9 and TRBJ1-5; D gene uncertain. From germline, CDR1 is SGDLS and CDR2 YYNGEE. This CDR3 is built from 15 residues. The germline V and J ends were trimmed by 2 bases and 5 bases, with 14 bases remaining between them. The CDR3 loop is CASSVDWTPYQPQHF. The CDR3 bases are TGTGCCAGCAGCGTGGACTGGACCCCCTATCAGCCCCAGCATTTT.

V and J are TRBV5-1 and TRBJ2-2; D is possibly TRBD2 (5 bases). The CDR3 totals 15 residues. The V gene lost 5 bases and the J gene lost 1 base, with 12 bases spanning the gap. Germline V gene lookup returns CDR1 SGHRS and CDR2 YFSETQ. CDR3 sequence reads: CASRSLALNTGELFF. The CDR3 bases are TGCGCCAGCAGGAGTTTAGCGCTGAACACCGGGGAGCTGTTTTTT.

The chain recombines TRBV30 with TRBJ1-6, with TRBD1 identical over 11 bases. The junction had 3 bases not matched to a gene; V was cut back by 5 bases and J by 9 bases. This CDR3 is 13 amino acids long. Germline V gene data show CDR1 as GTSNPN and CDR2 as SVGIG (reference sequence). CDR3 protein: CAWGQGASSPLHF. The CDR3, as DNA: TGTGCCTGGGGACAGGGGGCGAGTTCACCCCTCCACTTT.

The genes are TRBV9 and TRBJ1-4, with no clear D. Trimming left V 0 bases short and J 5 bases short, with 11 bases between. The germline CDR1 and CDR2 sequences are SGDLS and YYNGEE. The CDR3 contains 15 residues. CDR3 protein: CASSVGAARNEKLFF. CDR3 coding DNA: TGTGCCAGCAGCGTAGGGGCAGCCCGCAATGAAAAACTGTTTTTT.

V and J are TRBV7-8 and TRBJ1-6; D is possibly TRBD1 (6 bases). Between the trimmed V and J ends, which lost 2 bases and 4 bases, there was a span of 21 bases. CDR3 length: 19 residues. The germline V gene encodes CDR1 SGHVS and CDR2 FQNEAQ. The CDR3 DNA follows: TGTGCCAGCAGCTTAAAGGGTTCGGGGGGGCAGGGTTATAATTCACCCCTCCACTTT. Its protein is CASSLKGSGGQGYNSPLHF.

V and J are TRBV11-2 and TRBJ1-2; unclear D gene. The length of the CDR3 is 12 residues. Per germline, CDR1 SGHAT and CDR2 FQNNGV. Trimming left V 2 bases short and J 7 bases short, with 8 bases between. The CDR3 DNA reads TGTGCCAGCAGCTTACAGGCGGGTGGCTACACCTTC. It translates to CASSLQAGGYTF.